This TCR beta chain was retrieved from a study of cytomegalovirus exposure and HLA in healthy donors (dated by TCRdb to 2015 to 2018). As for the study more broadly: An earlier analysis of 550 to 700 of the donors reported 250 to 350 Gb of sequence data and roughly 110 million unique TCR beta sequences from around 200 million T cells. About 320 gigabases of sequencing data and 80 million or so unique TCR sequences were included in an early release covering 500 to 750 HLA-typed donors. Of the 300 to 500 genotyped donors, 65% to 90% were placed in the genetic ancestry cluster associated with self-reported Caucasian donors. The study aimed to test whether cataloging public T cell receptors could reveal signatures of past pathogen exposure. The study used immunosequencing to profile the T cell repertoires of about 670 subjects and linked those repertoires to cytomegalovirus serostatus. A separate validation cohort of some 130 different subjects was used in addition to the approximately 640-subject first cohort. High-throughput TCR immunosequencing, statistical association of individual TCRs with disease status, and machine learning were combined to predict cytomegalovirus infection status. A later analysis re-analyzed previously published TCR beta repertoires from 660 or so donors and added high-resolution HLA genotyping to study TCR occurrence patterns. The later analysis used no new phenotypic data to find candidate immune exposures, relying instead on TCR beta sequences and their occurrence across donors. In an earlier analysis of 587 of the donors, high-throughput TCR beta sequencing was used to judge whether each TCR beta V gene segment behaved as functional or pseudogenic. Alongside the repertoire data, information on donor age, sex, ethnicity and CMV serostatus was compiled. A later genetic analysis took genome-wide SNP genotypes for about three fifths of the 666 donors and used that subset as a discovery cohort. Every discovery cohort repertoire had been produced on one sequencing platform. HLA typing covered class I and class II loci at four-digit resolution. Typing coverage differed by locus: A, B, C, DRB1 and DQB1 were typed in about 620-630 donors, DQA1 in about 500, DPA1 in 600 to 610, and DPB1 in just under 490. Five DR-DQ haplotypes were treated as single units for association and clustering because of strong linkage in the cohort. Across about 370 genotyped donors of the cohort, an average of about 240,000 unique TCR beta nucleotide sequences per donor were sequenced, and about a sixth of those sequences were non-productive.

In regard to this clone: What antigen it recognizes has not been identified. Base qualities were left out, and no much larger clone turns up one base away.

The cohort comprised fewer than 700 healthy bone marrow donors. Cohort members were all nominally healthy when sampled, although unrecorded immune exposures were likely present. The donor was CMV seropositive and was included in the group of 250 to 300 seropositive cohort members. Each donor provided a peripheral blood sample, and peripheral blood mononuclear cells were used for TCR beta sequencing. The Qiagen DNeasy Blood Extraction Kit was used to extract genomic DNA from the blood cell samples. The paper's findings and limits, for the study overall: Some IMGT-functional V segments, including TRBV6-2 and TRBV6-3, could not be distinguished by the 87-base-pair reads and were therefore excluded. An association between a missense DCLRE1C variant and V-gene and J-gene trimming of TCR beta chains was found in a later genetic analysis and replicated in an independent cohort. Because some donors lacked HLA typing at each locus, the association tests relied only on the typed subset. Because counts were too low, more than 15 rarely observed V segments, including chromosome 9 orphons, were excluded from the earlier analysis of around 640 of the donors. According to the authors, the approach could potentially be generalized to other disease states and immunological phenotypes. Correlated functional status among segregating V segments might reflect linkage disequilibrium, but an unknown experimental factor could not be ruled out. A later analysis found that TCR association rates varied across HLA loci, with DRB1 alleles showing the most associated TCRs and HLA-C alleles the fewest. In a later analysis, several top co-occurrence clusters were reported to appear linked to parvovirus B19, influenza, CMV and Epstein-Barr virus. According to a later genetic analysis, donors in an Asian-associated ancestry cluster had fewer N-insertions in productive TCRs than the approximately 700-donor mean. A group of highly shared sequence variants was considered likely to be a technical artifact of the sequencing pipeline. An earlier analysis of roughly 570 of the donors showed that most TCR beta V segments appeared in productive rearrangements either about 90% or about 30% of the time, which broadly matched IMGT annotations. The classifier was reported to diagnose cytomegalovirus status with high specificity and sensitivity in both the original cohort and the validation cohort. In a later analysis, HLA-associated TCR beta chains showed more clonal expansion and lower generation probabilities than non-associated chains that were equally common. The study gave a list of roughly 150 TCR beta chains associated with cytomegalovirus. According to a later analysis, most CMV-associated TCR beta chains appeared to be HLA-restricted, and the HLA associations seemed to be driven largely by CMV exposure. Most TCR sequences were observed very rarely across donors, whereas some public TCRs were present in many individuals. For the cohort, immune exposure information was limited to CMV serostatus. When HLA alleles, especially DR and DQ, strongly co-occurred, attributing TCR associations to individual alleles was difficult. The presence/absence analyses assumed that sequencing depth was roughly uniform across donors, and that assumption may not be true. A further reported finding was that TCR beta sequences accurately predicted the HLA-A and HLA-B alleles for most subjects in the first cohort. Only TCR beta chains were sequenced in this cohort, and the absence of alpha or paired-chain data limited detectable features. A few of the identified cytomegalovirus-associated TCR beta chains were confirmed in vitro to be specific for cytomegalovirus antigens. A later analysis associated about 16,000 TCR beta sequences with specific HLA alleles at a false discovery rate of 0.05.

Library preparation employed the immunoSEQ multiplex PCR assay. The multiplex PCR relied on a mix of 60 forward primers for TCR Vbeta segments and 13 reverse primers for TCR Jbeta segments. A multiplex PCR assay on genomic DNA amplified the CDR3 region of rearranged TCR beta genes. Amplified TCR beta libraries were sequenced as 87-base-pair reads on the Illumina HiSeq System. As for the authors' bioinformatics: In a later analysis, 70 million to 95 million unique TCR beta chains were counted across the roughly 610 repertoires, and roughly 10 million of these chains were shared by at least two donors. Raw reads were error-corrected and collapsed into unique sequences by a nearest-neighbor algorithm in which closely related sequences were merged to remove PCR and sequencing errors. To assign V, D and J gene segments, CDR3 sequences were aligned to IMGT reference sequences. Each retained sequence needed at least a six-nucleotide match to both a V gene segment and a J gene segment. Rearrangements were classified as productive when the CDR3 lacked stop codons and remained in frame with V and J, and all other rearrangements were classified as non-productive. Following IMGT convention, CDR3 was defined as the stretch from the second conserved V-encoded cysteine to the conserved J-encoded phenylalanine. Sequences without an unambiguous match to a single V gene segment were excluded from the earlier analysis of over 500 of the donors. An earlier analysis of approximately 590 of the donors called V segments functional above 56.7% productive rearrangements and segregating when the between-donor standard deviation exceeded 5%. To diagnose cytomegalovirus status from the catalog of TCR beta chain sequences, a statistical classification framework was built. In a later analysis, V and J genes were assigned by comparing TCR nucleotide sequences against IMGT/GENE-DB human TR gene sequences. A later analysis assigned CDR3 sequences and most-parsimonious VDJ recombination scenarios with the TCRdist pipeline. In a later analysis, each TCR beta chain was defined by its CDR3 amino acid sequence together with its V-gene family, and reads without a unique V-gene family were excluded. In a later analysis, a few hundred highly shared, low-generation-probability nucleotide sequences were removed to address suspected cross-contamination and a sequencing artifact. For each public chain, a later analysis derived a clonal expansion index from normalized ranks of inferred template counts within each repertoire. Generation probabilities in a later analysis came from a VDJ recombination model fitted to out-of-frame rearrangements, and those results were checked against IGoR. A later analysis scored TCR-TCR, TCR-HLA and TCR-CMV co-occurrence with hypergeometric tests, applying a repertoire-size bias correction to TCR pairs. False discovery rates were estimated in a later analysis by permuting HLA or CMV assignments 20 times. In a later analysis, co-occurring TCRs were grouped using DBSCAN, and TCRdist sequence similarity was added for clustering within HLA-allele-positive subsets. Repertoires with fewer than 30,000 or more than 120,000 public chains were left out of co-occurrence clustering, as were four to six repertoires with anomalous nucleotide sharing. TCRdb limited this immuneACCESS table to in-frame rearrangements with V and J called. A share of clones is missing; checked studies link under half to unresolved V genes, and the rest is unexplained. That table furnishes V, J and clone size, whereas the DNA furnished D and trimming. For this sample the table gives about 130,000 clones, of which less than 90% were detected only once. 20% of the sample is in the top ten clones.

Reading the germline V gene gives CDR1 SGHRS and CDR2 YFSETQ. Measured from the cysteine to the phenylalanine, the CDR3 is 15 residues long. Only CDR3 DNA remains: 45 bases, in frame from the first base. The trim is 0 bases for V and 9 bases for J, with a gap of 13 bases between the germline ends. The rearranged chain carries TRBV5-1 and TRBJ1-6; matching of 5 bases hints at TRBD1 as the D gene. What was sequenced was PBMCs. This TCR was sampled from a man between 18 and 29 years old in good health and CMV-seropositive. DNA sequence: TGCGCCAGCAGCTTGGGTGGCGGGGCCGGTTCACCCCTCCACTTT. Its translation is CASSLGGGAGSPLHF. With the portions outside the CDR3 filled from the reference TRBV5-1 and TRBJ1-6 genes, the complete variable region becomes KAGVTQTPRYLIKTRGQQVTLSCSPISGHRSVSWYQQTPGQGLQFLFEYFSETQRNKGNFPGRFSGRQFSNSRSEMNVSTLELGDSALYLCASSLGGGAGSPLHFGNGTRLTVT.